Listed here are 32 T cell receptor beta chains from one sample, sequenced in a study of CD8 T cells in ankylosing spondylitis. In TCRdb, the 5' RACE reads were re-called with MiXCR into one record per CDR3 protein. The data hold roughly 250,000 distinct CDR3 sequences, with 8.6% observed a single time. Input material: blood, either unsorted or a sorted T cell fraction (not recorded which). The receptors derive from a male donor with ankylosing spondylitis or in good health (not recorded which).

Many counts were recorded for this clonotype. V and J are TRBV6-1 and TRBJ1-1; 7 bases are a match to TRBD1. With 6 bases clipped from V and 6 bases from J, the junction kept 7 bases outside the gene matches. Per the germline V gene, CDR1 is MNHNS and CDR2 is SASEGT. The length of the CDR3 is 13 residues. This CDR3 reads CASRLVTGAEAFF. The CDR3 coding sequence is TGTGCCAGCAGGCTCGTAACAGGGGCTGAAGCTTTCTTT.

This clonotype was picked up many times. This chain uses TRBV27 with TRBJ1-5; D is unresolved. The germline V gene has CDR1 MNHEY and CDR2 SMNVEV (reference sequence). The CDR3 runs to 15 residues. Trimming stripped 8 bases from V and 3 bases from J, with 17 bases between. This CDR3 reads CASGSLRGSNQPQHF. In DNA form, the CDR3 reads TGTGCCAGCGGCTCCCTTCGTGGGTCCAATCAGCCCCAGCATTTT.

There are many counts of this clonotype. The chain joins TRBV3-1 to TRBJ2-7; 10 bases fit TRBD1. Unmatched junction bases numbered 8, after V lost 4 bases and J lost 5 bases. CDR3 size: 15 residues. Germline CDR1 is LGHDT and CDR2 is YNNKEL (reference sequence). CDR3 sequence reads: CASSPGTGDINEQYF. Here the CDR3 DNA reads TGTGCCAGCAGCCCCGGGACAGGGGACATCAACGAGCAGTACTTC.

This clonotype was seen ten or more times. This rearrangement joins TRBV5-1 to TRBJ1-1, with D unclear. Per germline, CDR1 SGHRS and CDR2 YFSETQ. Trimming took 4 bases from V and 2 from J, leaving 9 bases between them. The CDR3 length is 13 residues. CDR3 protein: CASSTQENTEAFF. For the CDR3, the DNA is TGCGCCAGCAGCACCCAAGAAAACACTGAAGCTTTCTTT.

In this sample, this clonotype turned up many times. The gene calls are TRBV12-3 or TRBV12-4 and TRBJ2-3, with 13 bases matching TRBD2. This CDR3 contains 18 residues. V was clipped by 5 bases and J by 9 bases; unmatched bases: 17. The CDR3 nucleotides are TGTGCCAGCAGTCCCACCCTCGGACTAGCGGGGGCCGGAGGAACGCAGTATTTT. It yields the protein CASSPTLGLAGAGGTQYF.

This sequence joins TRBV10-3 and TRBJ1-1, with TRBD1 identical over 8 bases. The CDR3 length is 14 residues. CDR1 is ENHRY, CDR2 SYGVKD, per germline. J gave up 0 bases and V 10 bases, and 7 bases lay outside the gene matches. The CDR3 here is CATGTGGMNTEAFF. The CDR3 nucleotides are TGTGCCACCGGGACAGGAGGCATGAACACTGAAGCTTTCTTT.

This clonotype was recorded at least ten times. This chain uses TRBV7-9 with TRBJ2-7; D is undetermined. The germline CDR1 and CDR2 sequences are SEHNR and FQNEAQ (reference sequence). Trimming left V 1 base short and J 3 bases short, with 19 bases between. The CDR3 loop spans 17 amino acids. The chain's CDR3 is CASSLGGVLTSLYEQYF. The CDR3 DNA is TGTGCCAGCAGCTTAGGTGGAGTTCTGACGAGCCTCTACGAGCAGTACTTC.

This clonotype was seen repeatedly, ten times or more. The rearrangement links TRBV7-2 to TRBJ1-1; D is perhaps TRBD1 (5 bases). Trimming cost V 5 bases and J 3 bases, with 19 bases left between them. The CDR3 has 16 amino acids. CDR1 is SGHTA and CDR2 is FQGNSA in the germline V gene. DNA for the CDR3: TGTGCCAGCAGCCGTCAAGCCCTTATGGGGGACACTGAAGCTTTCTTT. Encoded protein: CASSRQALMGDTEAFF.

This clonotype was picked up many times. The rearrangement links TRBV19 to TRBJ2-7, with D perhaps matching TRBD1 (6 bases). The V end was cut by 5 bases, the J end by 3 bases, with 14 bases between. Germline V lookup: CDR1 LNHDA, CDR2 SQIVND (reference sequence). There are 14 residues in the CDR3. As DNA, the CDR3 is TGTGCCAGTAGTGCCTGGACAGAACACTACGAGCAGTACTTC. The encoded protein is CASSAWTEHYEQYF. Supplemented by reference TRBV19 and TRBJ2-7, the full variable domain reads DGGITQSPKYLFRKEGQNVTLSCEQNLNHDAMYWYRQDPGQGLRLIYYSQIVNDFQKGDIAEGYSVSREKKESFPLTVTSAQKNPTAFYLCASSAWTEHYEQYFGPGTRLTVT.

This clonotype was counted only a few times. The chain recombines TRBV18 with TRBJ1-1; 7 bases match TRBD1. Germline CDR1 reads KGHSH; CDR2 reads LQKENI. Germline trimming cut 3 bases from V and 3 bases from J; bases unmatched to any gene: 4. The CDR3 consists of 14 residues. CDR3 loop: CASSPRGEYTEAFF. CDR3 DNA: TGTGCCAGCTCACCCAGGGGGGAGTACACTGAAGCTTTCTTT.

This clonotype was picked up many times. The V gene is TRBV20-1, the J gene TRBJ2-7, with D possibly being TRBD1 (6 bases). Germline CDR1 reads DFQATT; CDR2 reads SNEGSKA (reference sequence). V was shortened by 1 base and J by 2 bases, with 9 bases between the two germline ends. The CDR3 sequence is 13 residues long. CDR3 coding DNA: TGCAGTGCTAGAGTGGACAGCCCCTACGAGCAGTACTTC. Protein product: CSARVDSPYEQYF.

This clonotype was counted only a few times. V usage is TRBV12-3 or TRBV12-4 and J usage is TRBJ1-1; D uncertain. Trimming shortened V by 5 bases and J by 11 bases, and 12 bases separated the two germline ends. This CDR3 is 11 amino acids long. In nucleotides, the CDR3 is TGTGCCAGCAGTCACGATTGGAGGGCTTTCTTT. Its protein product is CASSHDWRAFF.

This clonotype was observed at least ten times. V and J are TRBV24-1 and TRBJ1-2; 12 bases fit TRBD1. Germline V gene sequence: CDR1 KGHDR, CDR2 SFDVKD. Trimming at V came to 4 bases and at J to 3 bases, leaving 8 bases not matched to a gene. The CDR3 consists of 17 residues. The CDR3 region is CATSDYSGTGGDYGYTF. The CDR3 DNA follows: TGTGCCACCAGTGACTATTCCGGGACAGGGGGCGACTATGGCTACACCTTC.

As regards this clonotype: A clone one base away is much larger, so this may be a read error. The chain has TRBV12-3 or TRBV12-4 and TRBJ2-1; D unresolved. V lost 5 bases to trimming and J lost 8 bases, with 7 bases between them. The CDR3 covers 11 residues. The CDR3 DNA is TGTGCCAGCAGTCCTTTCGATGAGCAGTTCTTC. It encodes CASSPFDEQFF.

Ten or more counts support this clonotype. The chain carries TRBV29-1 and TRBJ1-1, with 8 bases aligning to TRBD1. V gave up 3 bases and J gave up 5 bases; unmatched junction bases: 8. This CDR3 spans 14 amino acids. CDR1 is SQVTM and CDR2 is ANQGSEA in the germline V gene. CDR3 in amino acids: CSVEGGQGLTEAFF. The CDR3 DNA reads TGCAGCGTTGAGGGCGGACAGGGTTTGACTGAAGCTTTCTTT.

This clonotype was detected only a few times. The V gene is TRBV29-1, the J gene TRBJ1-3, with TRBD1 identical over 12 bases. V dropped 6 bases and J dropped 4; count of bases not matched to a gene: 7. The germline V gene encodes CDR1 SQVTM and CDR2 ANQGSEA. The CDR3 extends over 15 amino acids. The CDR3 here is CSVGTGGFAGNTIYF. In DNA form, the CDR3 reads TGCAGCGTGGGGACAGGGGGCTTTGCCGGAAACACCATATATTTT. Full variable domain (outside the CDR3, taken from reference TRBV29-1 and TRBJ1-3): SAVISQKPSRDICQRGTSLTIQCQVDSQVTMMFWYRQQPGQSLTLIATANQGSEATYESGFVIDKFPISRPNLTFSTLTVSNMSPEDSSIYLCSVGTGGFAGNTIYFGEGSWLTVV.

This clonotype was picked up many times. V and J are TRBV29-1 and TRBJ2-3; D ambiguous. This CDR3 region has 11 residues. In germline, CDR1 is SQVTM, CDR2 ANQGSEA. V was trimmed by 5 bases and J by 5 bases, leaving 8 bases between them. CDR3 sequence reads: CSVSLGDTQYF. The CDR3 DNA reads TGCAGCGTTTCCTTAGGAGATACGCAGTATTTT.

This clonotype was recorded at least ten times. The J gene is TRBJ1-1, the V gene TRBV13, with D hard to call. The CDR3 sequence is 14 residues long. The germline V gene has CDR1 PRHDT and CDR2 FYEKMQ (reference sequence). V was trimmed by 2 bases and J by 3 bases, leaving 10 bases between them. The CDR3: CASSLLVADTEAFF. CDR3 coding DNA: TGTGCCAGCAGCTTATTAGTGGCGGACACTGAAGCTTTCTTT. Using reference TRBV13 and TRBJ1-1 for the parts outside the CDR3, the full variable domain is AAGVIQSPRHLIKEKRETATLKCYPIPRHDTVYWYQQGPGQDPQFLISFYEKMQSDKGSIPDRFSAQQFSDYHSELNMSSLELGDSALYFCASSLLVADTEAFFGQGTRLTVV.

This clonotype was seen many times. The rearrangement joins TRBV7-2 to TRBJ1-1; D might be TRBD1 (5 bases). The CDR3 is 14 amino acids. Germline CDR1 reads SGHTA; CDR2 reads FQGNSA. The V and J ends lost 5 bases and 5 bases respectively, with 15 bases between them. The DNA for the CDR3 is TGTGCCAGCAGCCGTGGGAGGGGCAGTACTGAAGCTTTCTTT. This sequence encodes CASSRGRGSTEAFF.

The table lists this clonotype with a few counts. V and J are TRBV9 and TRBJ1-4; D remains ambiguous. This CDR3 region has 16 residues. The V end was cut by 2 bases, the J end by 8 bases, with 19 bases between. Looked up from germline, CDR1 is SGDLS and CDR2 is YYNGEE. CDR3 protein: CASSVGLGGRGEKLFF. The CDR3 region has the DNA TGTGCCAGCAGCGTGGGATTAGGTGGGCGCGGGGAAAAACTGTTTTTT.

This clonotype was seen repeatedly, ten times or more. The CDR3 loop is CSAMTHSYEQYF. CDR3 in DNA: TGCAGTGCTATGACACATTCCTACGAGCAGTACTTC. The rearrangement uses TRBV20-1 and TRBJ2-7, with no clear D. The CDR3 sequence is 12 residues long. Germline CDR1 reads DFQATT; CDR2 reads SNEGSKA (reference sequence). The ends were cut back, 4 bases at V and 1 base at J, with 8 bases in the middle.

The rearrangement joins TRBV6-1 to TRBJ1-2, with D perhaps TRBD1 (5 bases). Germline V CDR1 and CDR2: MNHNS, SASEGT. The CDR3 runs 14 residues. V gave up 2 bases and J gave up 4 bases, with 11 bases separating them. As DNA, the CDR3 is TGTGCCAGCAGTGAACCAACGGGGACCTATGGCTACACCTTC. Translating gives CASSEPTGTYGYTF.

This clonotype came up a few times. The chain carries TRBV2 and TRBJ1-4, with 7 bases lining up with TRBD1. Germline V gene sequence: CDR1 SNHLY, CDR2 FYNNEI. The V segment lost 6 bases and the J segment 6 bases; nucleotides outside the gene matches: 7. The CDR3 spans 14 residues. The CDR3 DNA is TGTGCCAGCAGCCTAAACAGGGGATATGAAAAACTGTTTTTT. Amino acid sequence: CASSLNRGYEKLFF.

In this sample, this clonotype turned up many times. The genes are TRBV5-8 and TRBJ1-2; D gene ambiguous. The V end lost 3 bases, the J end lost 3 bases, and 12 bases lay between the germline ends. The CDR3 runs to 14 residues. CDR1 and CDR2 from the germline V gene are SGHTS and YDEGEE. The CDR3 here is CASSYDIPYYGYTF. Here the CDR3 DNA reads TGTGCCAGCAGCTACGACATACCCTACTATGGCTACACCTTC.

There are many counts of this clonotype. V and J are TRBV4-3 and TRBJ2-1; D gene ambiguous. CDR3 length equals 13 residues. V shed 0 bases and J shed 4 bases, with 4 bases lying between them. Germline V gene lookup returns CDR1 LGHNA and CDR2 YSLEER. CDR3 nucleotide sequence: TGCGCCAGCAGCCAAGAGATATACAATGAGCAGTTCTTC. Residues: CASSQEIYNEQFF.

This clonotype was observed many times. This sequence joins TRBV12-3 or TRBV12-4 and TRBJ2-1; D remains ambiguous. The CDR3 loop spans 11 amino acids. Trimming left V 5 bases short and J 8 bases short, with 7 bases between. The chain's CDR3 is CASSPLDEQFF. The CDR3 DNA is TGTGCCAGCAGTCCTTTAGATGAGCAGTTCTTC.

This clonotype was counted at least ten times. The genes are TRBV5-1 and TRBJ1-4, with D maybe TRBD1 (5 bases). The CDR3 runs to 15 residues. Germline CDR1 SGHRS, CDR2 YFSETQ. V shed 4 bases and J shed 4 bases, with 14 bases lying between them. CDR3 in DNA: TGCGCCAGCAGCCAACCGGACAAGGGTAATGAAAAACTGTTTTTT. This sequence encodes CASSQPDKGNEKLFF. Filled out from reference TRBV5-1 and TRBJ1-4, the complete variable domain reads KAGVTQTPRYLIKTRGQQVTLSCSPISGHRSVSWYQQTPGQGLQFLFEYFSETQRNKGNFPGRFSGRQFSNSRSEMNVSTLELGDSALYLCASSQPDKGNEKLFFGSGTQLSVL.

This clonotype appeared many times. The chain is built from TRBV7-2 and TRBJ1-3; no clear D. V lost 4 bases and J lost 0, with 13 bases in between. The CDR3 has 16 amino acids. The germline CDR1 and CDR2 sequences are SGHTA and FQGNSA. As DNA, the CDR3 is TGTGCCAGCAGCTCCATACCAGGAACCTCTGGAAACACCATATATTTT. It is translated as CASSSIPGTSGNTIYF.

This chain links TRBV18 with TRBJ2-1; TRBD2 agrees at 10 bases. CDR3 size: 17 residues. J was trimmed by 7 bases and V by 3 bases; bases with no gene match: 12. The germline V gene encodes CDR1 KGHSH and CDR2 LQKENI. The CDR3 DNA sequence: TGTGCCAGCTCACCGCTCGTCCTAGCGGGAGCATCTAATGAGCAGTTCTTC. This codes for CASSPLVLAGASNEQFF.

The chain links TRBV7-9 to TRBJ1-2; tentatively, D is TRBD1 (6 bases). The CDR3 totals 16 residues. Germline values: CDR1 SEHNR, CDR2 FQNEAQ (reference sequence). Trimming removed 5 bases from V and 5 bases from J, with 21 bases in between. The CDR3 coding sequence is TGTGCCAGCAGCCAAGGACAGTCCGGAACCCGTTATGGCTACACCTTC. Translated, it gives CASSQGQSGTRYGYTF. Filled out from reference TRBV7-9 and TRBJ1-2, the complete variable domain reads DTGVSQNPRHKITKRGQNVTFRCDPISEHNRLYWYRQTLGQGPEFLTYFQNEAQLEKSRLLSDRFSAERPKGSFSTLEIQRTEQGDSAMYLCASSQGQSGTRYGYTFGSGTRLTVV.

This clonotype was seen only a few times. V gene TRBV11-2 combines with J gene TRBJ2-7; D assignment may be TRBD1 or TRBD2 (6 bases each). The CDR3 consists of 14 residues. The germline CDR1 and CDR2 sequences are SGHAT and FQNNGV. V was cut by 3 bases and J by 4 bases, with 13 bases left in between. The CDR3 bases are TGTGCCAGCAGCTTCGGGGGCGGAGAATACGAGCAGTACTTC. It codes for CASSFGGGEYEQYF. Supplemented by reference TRBV11-2 and TRBJ2-7, the full variable domain reads EAGVAQSPRYKIIEKRQSVAFWCNPISGHATLYWYQQILGQGPKLLIQFQNNGVVDDSQLPKDRFSAERLKGVDSTLKIQPAKLEDSAVYLCASSFGGGEYEQYFGPGTRLTVT.

The chain is built from TRBV7-3 and TRBJ2-7; D remains ambiguous. CDR1 and CDR2 (germline): SGHTA, FQGTGA. The length of the CDR3 is 14 residues. The V end lost 5 bases, the J end lost 0 bases, and 11 bases lay between the germline ends. CDR3 amino acids: CASSISGRSYEQYF. CDR3 coding DNA: TGTGCCAGCAGCATCTCGGGCCGCTCCTACGAGCAGTACTTC.